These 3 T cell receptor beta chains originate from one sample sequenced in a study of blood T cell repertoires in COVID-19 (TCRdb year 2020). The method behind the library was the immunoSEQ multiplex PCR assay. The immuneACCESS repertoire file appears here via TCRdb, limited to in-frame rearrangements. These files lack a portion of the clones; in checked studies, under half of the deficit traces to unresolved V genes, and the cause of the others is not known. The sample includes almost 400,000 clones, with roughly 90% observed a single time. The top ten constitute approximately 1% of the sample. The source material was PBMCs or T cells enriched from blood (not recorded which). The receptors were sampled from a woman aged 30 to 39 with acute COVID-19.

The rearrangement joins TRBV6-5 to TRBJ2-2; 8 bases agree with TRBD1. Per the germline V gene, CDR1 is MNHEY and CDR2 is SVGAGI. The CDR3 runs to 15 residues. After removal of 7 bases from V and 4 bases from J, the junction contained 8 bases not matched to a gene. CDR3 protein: CASKRRQGITGELFF. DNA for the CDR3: TGTGCCAGCAAGAGAAGACAGGGGATCACCGGGGAGCTGTTTTTT.

This chain's CDR3 is CASSLPRRTELEGYTF. The CDR3 DNA follows: TGTGCCAGCAGCTTACCGCGGAGGACGGAATTGGAGGGCTACACCTTC. The chain carries TRBV7-2 and TRBJ1-2, with D unclear. The CDR3 sequence is 16 residues long. In germline, CDR1 is SGHTA, CDR2 FQGNSA. Deletions cut 2 bases from V and 8 bases from J, with 21 bases between. Combining the CDR3 with reference TRBV7-2 and TRBJ1-2 gives the whole variable domain GAGVSQSPSNKVTEKGKDVELRCDPISGHTALYWYRQSLGQGLEFLIYFQGNSAPDKSGLPSDRFSAERTGGSVSTLTIQRTQQEDSAVYLCASSLPRRTELEGYTFGSGTRLTVV.

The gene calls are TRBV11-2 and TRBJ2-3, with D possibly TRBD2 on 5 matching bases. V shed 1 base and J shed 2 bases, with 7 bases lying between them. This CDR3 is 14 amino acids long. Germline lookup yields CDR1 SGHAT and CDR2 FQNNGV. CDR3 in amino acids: CASSLGLHTDTQYF. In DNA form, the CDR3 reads TGTGCCAGCAGCTTAGGACTACACACAGATACGCAGTATTTT.